This TCR beta chain stems from a study of PD-L1 blockade in urothelial cancer. In the study overall: Timepoints chosen for blood analysis were 3 weeks (second dose) and 6 weeks after treatment start.

Every PCR received spiked-in synthetic TCR analog templates. Clones were read by immunoSEQ multiplex PCR, and TCRdb kept only the in-frame ones, dropping some. The sample shows about 63,000 clones, more than 80% of them seen only once. The time point: pretreatment peripheral blood. Germline values: CDR1 SGHNT, CDR2 YYREEE (reference sequence). The junction had 2 bases not matched to a gene; V was cut back by 1 base and J by 5 bases. This CDR3 contains 15 residues. Here the sequenced sample was PBMCs, taken around atezolizumab (anti-PD-L1) treatment. This TCR came from a man aged 70-80 years with urothelial cancer. The rearrangement links TRBV5-4 to TRBJ2-5; 13 nucleotides align to TRBD2. CDR3 sequence reads: CASSLTSGGEETQYF. The CDR3 nucleotides read TGTGCCAGCAGCTTGACTAGCGGGGGGGAGGAGACCCAGTACTTC. Supplemented by reference TRBV5-4 and TRBJ2-5, the full variable domain reads ETGVTQSPTHLIKTRGQQVTLRCSSQSGHNTVSWYQQALGQGPQFIFQYYREEENGRGNFPPRFSGLQFPNYSSELNVNALELDDSALYLCASSLTSGGEETQYFGPGTRLLVL.